Listed below are T cell receptor beta chains from one sample, sequenced in a study of T cells in tuberculosis. Assay used: immunoSEQ multiplex PCR; TCRdb lists only in-frame clones, some missing. The sample records about 29,000 clones, almost 90% being singletons. The specimen was PBMCs. All receptors derive from a donor between 5 and 29 years old with latent tuberculosis or without tuberculosis infection. CDR3s include the opening cysteine and the closing phenylalanine or tryptophan.

V: TRBV5-1
J: TRBJ2-1
CDR3: CASSSSGGSYNEQFF

V: TRBV18
J: TRBJ1-2
CDR3: CASSLAGRDYGYTF

V: TRBV18
J: TRBJ2-7
CDR3: CASSPAGTGDYEQYF

V: TRBV7-2
J: TRBJ2-3
CDR3: CASSTRGGGDTQYF

V: TRBV2
J: TRBJ1-6
CDR3: CASIGVSDSPLHF

V: TRBV5-4
J: TRBJ1-3
CDR3: CASSYQTGAYSGNTIYF

V: TRBV5-5
J: TRBJ1-5
CDR3: CASRYHPDGDQPQHF

V: TRBV4-1
J: TRBJ2-2
CDR3: CASSQPRPGGGKNTGELFF

V: TRBV6-5
J: TRBJ1-4
CDR3: CASSFGNHAGSEKLFF

V: TRBV28
J: TRBJ2-7
CDR3: CASSFYWAGDYEQYF

V: TRBV6-5
J: TRBJ2-1
CDR3: CASSNPGLAYNEQFF

V: TRBV19
J: TRBJ1-2
CDR3: CASSIQGGYGYTF

V: TRBV6-5
J: TRBJ1-5
CDR3: CASSPNRYQPQHF

V: TRBV5-1
J: TRBJ1-5
CDR3: CASSPGPSGGNQPQHF

V: TRBV10-2
J: TRBJ1-1
CDR3: CASSAGTHNGEAFF

V: TRBV11-3
J: TRBJ2-7
CDR3: CASSRGPYEQYF

V: TRBV15
J: TRBJ1-6
CDR3: CATSEEENSPLHF

V: TRBV7-2
J: TRBJ1-5
CDR3: CASSLEQNQPQHF

V: TRBV6-1
J: TRBJ1-3
CDR3: CASSLRGSSGNTIYF

V: TRBV27
J: TRBJ2-7
CDR3: CASAPASAGGEGEQYF

V: TRBV6-5
J: TRBJ1-1
CDR3: CASNWGVDTEAFF

V: TRBV7-3
J: TRBJ1-6
CDR3: CASSYGTGFSPLHF